The 10 T cell receptor beta chains presented below share a single source sample, sequenced in a study of blood T cell repertoires in COVID-19. Assay used: immunoSEQ multiplex PCR; TCRdb lists only in-frame clones, some missing. Among 100,000 or so clones listed, 84% were seen once. What was sequenced was peripheral blood. These receptors were taken from a man between 40 and 49 years old with active or convalescent COVID-19.

This rearrangement joins TRBV5-4 to TRBJ2-3, with a weak D call TRBD2 (5 bases). The CDR3 has 15 residues. The germline gives CDR1 SGHNT, CDR2 YYREEE (reference sequence). V was clipped by 4 bases and J by 0 bases, with 12 bases between them. The CDR3, as DNA: TGTGCCAGCAGCGAGCCCGGGGTTAGCACAGATACGCAGTATTTT. This translates into CASSEPGVSTDTQYF.

V gene TRBV7-9 combines with J gene TRBJ1-1; D is uncertain. V gave up 4 bases and J gave up 6 bases, with 18 bases separating them. Germline loops: CDR1 SEHNR, CDR2 FQNEAQ (reference sequence). CDR3 length: 15 amino acids. The CDR3 DNA follows: TGTGCCAGCAGCTCCCCGCGGGCCCAGAGGGCTGAAGCTTTCTTT. As protein: CASSSPRAQRAEAFF.

The chain recombines TRBV9 with TRBJ2-1; D not certain. The V gene lost 0 bases and the J gene lost 7 bases, with 8 bases spanning the gap. Per germline, CDR1 SGDLS and CDR2 YYNGEE. CDR3 length equals 13 residues. Here the CDR3 reads CASSVAGQNEQFF. In DNA form, the CDR3 reads TGTGCCAGCAGCGTAGCTGGGCAAAATGAGCAGTTCTTC.

The chain recombines TRBV7-2 with TRBJ1-6; D is undetermined. V lost 1 base to trimming and J lost 0 bases, with 7 bases between them. The CDR3 has 16 amino acids. Germline V gene lookup returns CDR1 SGHTA and CDR2 FQGNSA. DNA of the CDR3: TGTGCCAGCAGCTTAGATATGAGCTCCTATAATTCACCCCTCCACTTT. It yields the protein CASSLDMSSYNSPLHF.

This clone was picked up a small number of times. This chain connects TRBV7-6 to TRBJ1-6; no definite D call. With 3 bases removed from V and 0 bases from J, the gap between germline ends came to 18 bases. The CDR3 contains 19 residues. CDR1 and CDR2 from the germline V gene are SGHVS and FNYEAQ. CDR3 in DNA: TGTGCCAGCAGCTTGTATCAGGTGGCCGATTCCTCCTATAATTCACCCCTCCACTTT. This gives the protein CASSLYQVADSSYNSPLHF.

In this sample, this clone turned up once. The chain uses TRBV3-1 (or the pseudogene TRBV3-2) and TRBJ1-3; D unresolved. The CDR3 runs 17 residues. The germline V and J ends were trimmed by 4 bases and 3 bases, with 19 bases remaining between them. Germline V lookup: CDR1 LGHDT, CDR2 YNNKEL (reference sequence). This CDR3 is CASSLPRLATGGNTIYF. The CDR3 DNA reads TGTGCCAGCAGCCTTCCCCGACTGGCTACTGGTGGAAACACCATATATTTT.

The V and J genes are TRBV24-1 and TRBJ2-1, with TRBD1 identical over 11 bases. The V gene end was trimmed by 3 bases and the J gene end by 4 bases; junction bases not matched to a gene: 4. The CDR3 spans 16 residues. The germline V gene encodes CDR1 KGHDR and CDR2 SFDVKD. This CDR3 reads CATSDPGTGGYNEQFF. The CDR3 bases are TGTGCCACCAGTGATCCCGGGACAGGGGGTTACAATGAGCAGTTCTTC.

About this clone itself: One end of the junction is discordant with germline, which a read error may explain. This sequence joins TRBV6-5 and TRBJ2-7; 9 bases align to TRBD1. The CDR3 length is 15 residues. In germline, CDR1 is MNHEY, CDR2 SVGAGI. The CDR3 coding sequence is TGTGCCAGCAGTCTCCGCGGGACAGGGTCCATACCCCAATCATTC. Its translation: CASSLRGTGSIPQSF.

This clone was seen a handful of times. The chain couples TRBV10-3 to TRBJ1-1; D gene ambiguous. CDR3 length: 14 residues. Looked up from germline, CDR1 is ENHRY and CDR2 is SYGVKD. V was clipped by 6 bases and J by 3 bases, with 14 bases between them. The CDR3 reads CAIRLGRGDTEAFF. In nucleotides, the CDR3 is TGTGCCATCAGATTAGGACGGGGAGACACTGAAGCTTTCTTT.

This chain joins TRBV2 and TRBJ1-3; a weak D match, TRBD1 (5 bases). This CDR3 is 14 amino acids long. The V end was cut by 3 bases, the J end by 4 bases, with 10 bases between. CDR1 and CDR2 (germline): SNHLY, FYNNEI. For the CDR3, the DNA is TGTGCCAGCAGTGACAGGGTTCAGGGAAACACCATATATTTT. Translated: CASSDRVQGNTIYF.